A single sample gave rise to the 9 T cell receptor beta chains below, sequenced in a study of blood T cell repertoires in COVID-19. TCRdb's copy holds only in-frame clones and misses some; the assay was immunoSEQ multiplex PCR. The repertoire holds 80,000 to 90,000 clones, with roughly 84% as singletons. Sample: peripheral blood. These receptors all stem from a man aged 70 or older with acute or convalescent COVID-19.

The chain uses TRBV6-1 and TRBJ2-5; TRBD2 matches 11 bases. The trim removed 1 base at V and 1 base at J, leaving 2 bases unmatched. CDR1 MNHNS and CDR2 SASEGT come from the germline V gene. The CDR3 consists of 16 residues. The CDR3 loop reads CASSEGLAGGQETQYF. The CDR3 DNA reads TGTGCCAGCAGTGAAGGCCTAGCGGGGGGCCAAGAGACCCAGTACTTC.

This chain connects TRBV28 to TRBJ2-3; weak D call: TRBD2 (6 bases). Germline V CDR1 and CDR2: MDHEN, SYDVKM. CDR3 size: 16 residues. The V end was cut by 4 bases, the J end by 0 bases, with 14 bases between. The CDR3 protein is CASSSMGLSSTDTQYF. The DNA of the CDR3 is TGTGCCAGCAGTTCGATGGGACTGTCTAGCACAGATACGCAGTATTTT.

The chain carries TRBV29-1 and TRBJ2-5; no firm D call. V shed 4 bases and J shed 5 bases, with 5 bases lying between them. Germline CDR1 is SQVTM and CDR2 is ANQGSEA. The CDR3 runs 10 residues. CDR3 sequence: CSVAEETQYF. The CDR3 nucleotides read TGCAGCGTTGCGGAGGAGACCCAGTACTTC.

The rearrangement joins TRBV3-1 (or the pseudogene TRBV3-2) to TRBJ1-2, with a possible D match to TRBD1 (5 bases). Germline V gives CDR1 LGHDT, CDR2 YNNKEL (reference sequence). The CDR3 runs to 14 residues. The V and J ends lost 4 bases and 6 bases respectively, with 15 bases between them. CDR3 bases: TGTGCCAGCAGCCCCTGGGGGGGTATGAATGGCTACACCTTC. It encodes CASSPWGGMNGYTF.

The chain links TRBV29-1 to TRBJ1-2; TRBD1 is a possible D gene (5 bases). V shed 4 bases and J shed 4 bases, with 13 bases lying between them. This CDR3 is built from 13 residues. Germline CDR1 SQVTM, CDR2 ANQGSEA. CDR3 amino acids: CSVADIGGYGYTF. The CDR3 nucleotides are TGCAGCGTTGCGGACATCGGGGGCTATGGCTACACCTTC. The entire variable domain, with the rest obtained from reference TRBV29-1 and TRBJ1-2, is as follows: SAVISQKPSRDICQRGTSLTIQCQVDSQVTMMFWYRQQPGQSLTLIATANQGSEATYESGFVIDKFPISRPNLTFSTLTVSNMSPEDSSIYLCSVADIGGYGYTFGSGTRLTVV.

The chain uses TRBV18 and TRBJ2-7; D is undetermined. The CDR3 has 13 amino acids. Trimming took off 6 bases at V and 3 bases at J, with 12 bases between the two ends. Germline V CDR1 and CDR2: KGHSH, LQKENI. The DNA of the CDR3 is TGTGCCAGCTCGAAGAAACACCTCTACGAGCAGTACTTC. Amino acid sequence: CASSKKHLYEQYF.

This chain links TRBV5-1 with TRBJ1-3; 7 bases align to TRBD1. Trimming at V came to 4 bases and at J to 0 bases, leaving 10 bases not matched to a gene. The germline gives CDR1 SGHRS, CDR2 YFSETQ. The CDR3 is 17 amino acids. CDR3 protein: CASSPGQRLLSGNTIYF. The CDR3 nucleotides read TGCGCCAGCAGCCCGGGACAGCGACTTCTCTCTGGAAACACCATATATTTT.

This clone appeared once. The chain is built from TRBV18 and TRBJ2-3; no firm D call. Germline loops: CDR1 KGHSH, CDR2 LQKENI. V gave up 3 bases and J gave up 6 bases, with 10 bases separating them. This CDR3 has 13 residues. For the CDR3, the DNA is TGTGCCAGCTCACCCCTGAACGGGGATACGCAGTATTTT. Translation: CASSPLNGDTQYF.

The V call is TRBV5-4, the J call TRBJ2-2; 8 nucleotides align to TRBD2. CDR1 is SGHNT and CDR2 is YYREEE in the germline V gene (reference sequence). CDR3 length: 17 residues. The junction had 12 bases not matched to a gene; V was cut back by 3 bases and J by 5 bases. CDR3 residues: CASSSTGGGPRTGELFF. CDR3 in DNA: TGTGCCAGCAGCTCAACCGGGGGGGGTCCTAGGACCGGGGAGCTGTTTTTT.